The rows below give T cell receptor beta chains drawn from one sample of a study of cytomegalovirus exposure and HLA in healthy donors. Method: immunoSEQ multiplex PCR; TCRdb's copy keeps in-frame clones and lacks some. The sample holds more than 95,000 clones; 88% are singletons and the top ten take 4% to 5.5%. Source material: PBMCs. These TCRs come from a man between 18 and 35 years old in good health and CMV-seropositive. Each CDR3 is given with its conserved first and last residue. Each record gives: clone size, V gene, D gene, J gene, CDR3 DNA, CDR3 protein. D genes are given only for firm matches. Where a row states a size, it is once, few, many or the class of an expanded clone; other rows omit it.

-,TRBV7-2,TRBD1,TRBJ2-7,TGTGCCAGCAGCTCGGGACAGGGAAAATCTTACTACGAGCAGTACTTC,CASSSGQGKSYYEQYF
-,TRBV5-6,-,TRBJ1-2,TGTGCCAGCAGCTTGGAAGAGAATGGCTACACCTTC,CASSLEENGYTF
-,TRBV27,-,TRBJ1-1,TGTGCCAGCAGTTTCTATCCACCGAACACTGAAGCTTTCTTT,CASSFYPPNTEAFF
-,TRBV7-9,-,TRBJ2-5,TGTGCCAGCAGCTTAGTAGCAGGGGAAGAGACCCAGTACTTC,CASSLVAGEETQYF
-,TRBV6-1,-,TRBJ1-1,TGTGCCAGCAGTGACCCTATGAGGACTGAAGCTTTCTTT,CASSDPMRTEAFF
-,TRBV5-6,-,TRBJ1-2,TGTGCCAGCAGCCTCGGGACACTCAACTATGGCTACACCTTC,CASSLGTLNYGYTF
once,TRBV5-6,-,TRBJ1-3,TGTGCCAGCAGCTTCCCCCAGGGAAACACCATATATTTT,CASSFPQGNTIYF
-,TRBV19,TRBD2,TRBJ2-1,TGTGCCAGTAGTATTTCGGGGGGCTCCTACAATGAGCAGTTCTTC,CASSISGGSYNEQFF
-,TRBV18,TRBD1,TRBJ1-1,TGTGCCAGCTCTCGTACAGGGGACATGAACACTGAAGCTTTCTTT,CASSRTGDMNTEAFF
-,TRBV29-1,-,TRBJ2-1,TGCAGCGTTGTGTCGGGTAATGAGCAGTTCTTC,CSVVSGNEQFF
-,TRBV9,-,TRBJ1-4,TGTGCCAGCAGCCGGGAGGGGGGCTCTAATGAAAAACTGTTTTTT,CASSREGGSNEKLFF
-,TRBV2,-,TRBJ1-1,TGTGCCAGCAGTATGACAGGGAACACTGAAGCTTTCTTT,CASSMTGNTEAFF